A single sample gave rise to the 26 T cell receptor beta chains below, sequenced in a study of tumor and adjacent non-tumor tissue in lung cancer (dated by TCRdb to the late 2010s). RNA was isolated from bulk unsorted tissue, and RNA quality was assessed with a NanoDrop ND-1000 and an Agilent 2100. For the normal lung samples, distant non-tumor tissue was collected more than 3 cm away from the tumor edge. Preparation of the library involved multiplex PCR. TCRdb records Illumina HiSeq 2500 as the sequencer. TCRbeta libraries were built by three rounds of nested PCR using primers (Table S4), following protocols modified from ARM-PCR. TCRdb trimmed public reads at Q25 via fastp, called clones via MiXCR and kept in-frame beta chains. Here each entry gathers all rows of one CDR3 protein and keeps the most common genes and DNA. The sample table shows some 95,000 distinct CDR3 sequences, and 80% are seen once. The ten most abundant clones make up around 30% of the sample.

Material: distant non-tumor lung tissue. The origin of the receptors is a man aged 60 to 69 with small cell lung cancer.

With regard to this clonotype: This may be a read error, as it is one base from a much larger clone. V is TRBV30 and J is TRBJ1-5; a weak D match, TRBD1 (6 bases). The germline V gene encodes CDR1 GTSNPN and CDR2 SVGIG (reference sequence). The germline V and J ends were trimmed by 0 bases and 6 bases, with 9 bases remaining between them. There are 13 residues in the CDR3. The CDR3 coding sequence is TGTGCCTGGAGTGTAGGCAGGGGTCAGCCCCAGCATTTT. This codes for CAWSVGRGQPQHF.

This clonotype was counted at least ten times. The chain employs TRBV13 and TRBJ2-1, with D hard to call. Germline V gene sequence: CDR1 PRHDT, CDR2 FYEKMQ (reference sequence). This CDR3 region has 15 residues. The V end was cut by 5 bases, the J end by 3 bases, with 14 bases between. CDR3 sequence (DNA): TGTGCCAGCAGCAAAGAACTCGGATTCTACAATGAGCAGTTCTTC. Its protein is CASSKELGFYNEQFF.

The chain carries TRBV20-1 and TRBJ2-7; the D gene is possibly TRBD1 (6 bases). Germline loops: CDR1 DFQATT, CDR2 SNEGSKA (reference sequence). The germline V and J ends were trimmed by 6 bases and 9 bases, with 24 bases remaining between them. CDR3 length: 14 residues. CDR3 in amino acids: CSAELGQDSPVQYF. CDR3 DNA sequence: TGCAGTGCCGAGCTGGGACAAGACTCCCCCGTGCAGTACTTC.

The CDR3 loop is CASKGKPTGTGELFF. In nucleotides, the CDR3 is TGTGCCAGCAAGGGTAAGCCAACGGGAACCGGGGAGCTGTTTTTT. The chain uses TRBV6-5 and TRBJ2-2; D possibly corresponds to TRBD2 (5 bases). The CDR3 has 15 residues. Trimming removed 7 bases from V and 5 bases from J, with 17 bases in between. Germline-derived CDR1 and CDR2 are MNHEY and SVGAGI.

This chain joins TRBV20-1 and TRBJ1-4; D gene uncertain. The CDR3 length is 15 residues. Germline V CDR1 and CDR2: DFQATT, SNEGSKA (reference sequence). V was pared by 1 base and J by 10 bases, with 19 bases between. The CDR3 nucleotides are TGCAGTGCTAGAGTCGGGTCCGCGTGGTATGGAAAACTGTTTTTT. Translation: CSARVGSAWYGKLFF.

Comments on this clonotype: A junction boundary mismatches the germline segment, possibly from a read error. This chain joins TRBV12-3 or TRBV12-4 and TRBJ1-1, with D perhaps matching TRBD1 (6 bases). The CDR3 is 17 residues long. The DNA of the CDR3 is TGTGCCACCAGATCCAGCATCCCGCCAGGGAGGGACACCGAAGCTTTCTTT. This codes for CATRSSIPPGRDTEAFF.

As regards this clonotype: The final CDR3 position lacks the conserved phenylalanine or tryptophan, pointing to a likely read error. The chain uses TRBV2 and TRBJ2-7; TRBD1 aligns across 7 bases. This CDR3 spans 14 amino acids. Germline V gene sequence: CDR1 SNHLY, CDR2 FYNNEI. V lost 4 bases to trimming and J lost 3 bases; unmatched junction nucleotides: 6. The CDR3 region is CASSAGRGNYEQYL. The DNA of the CDR3 is TGTGCCAGCAGTGCGGGCAGGGGGAACTACGAGCAGTACTTA.

About this clonotype: A much larger clone differs from this one at a single base, so this may be a read error. The V and J genes are TRBV4-1 and TRBJ2-1; TRBD2 might be the D (6 bases). The V end was cut by 5 bases, the J end by 0 bases, with 11 bases between. This CDR3 comprises 15 residues. Per the germline V gene, CDR1 is MGHRA and CDR2 is YSYEKL. This CDR3 reads CASSWAGNSYNEQFF. DNA of the CDR3: TGCGCCAGCAGCTGGGCGGGGAACTCCTACAATGAGCAGTTCTTC.

Remarks on this clonotype: The junction and the germline gene differ at one end; a read error may be behind it. V and J are TRBV11-3 and TRBJ2-5; the D gene could be TRBD1 or TRBD2 (5 bases each). This CDR3 spans 15 amino acids. From germline, CDR1 is SGHNT and CDR2 YENEEA. CDR3 sequence (DNA): TGTGCCAGCAACTCCGCGAGCAATCTGTTCGGGACCCAGTACTTT. Translating gives CASNSASNLFGTQYF.

On this clonotype itself: It is likely a read error, because the conserved phenylalanine at the end of the CDR3 is missing. This chain connects TRBV6-1 to TRBJ2-1; no clear D gene. This CDR3 region has 16 residues. CDR1 and CDR2 from the germline V gene are MNHNS and SASEGT. The DNA for the CDR3 is TGTACCAGCAGTGAACTGTACGGGCGAACCTGGGATGAGCAGTTCTTA. It yields the protein CTSSELYGRTWDEQFL.

Concerning this clonotype itself: At one of its ends the junction is not consistent with the germline gene, which may arise from a read error. The chain carries TRBV30 and TRBJ2-5, with D unclear. The CDR3 is 13 amino acids. Germline V gene lookup returns CDR1 GTSNPN and CDR2 SVGIG (reference sequence). The DNA of the CDR3 is TGTGCCTGGGGTCGGAACGCACAAGAGACCCAGCACTTC. It codes for CAWGRNAQETQHF.

Of note for this clonotype: An end of the junction does not agree with germline; a read error may underlie this. The chain uses TRBV5-4 and TRBJ2-2; D possibly uses TRBD1 or TRBD2 (5 bases each). The CDR3 length is 15 residues. Germline loops: CDR1 SGHNT, CDR2 YYREEE (reference sequence). The CDR3 nucleotides read TGTGCCAGCAGCTTGGCTAGCTGGGGCACCTGGGAGCTGTTTTTT. Protein: CASSLASWGTWELFF.

This clonotype came up a few times. The V and J genes are TRBV11-2 and TRBJ2-7; no clear D. The CDR3 runs to 12 residues. Germline V gene lookup returns CDR1 SGHAT and CDR2 FQNNGV. V lost 0 bases, J lost 7 bases, and 7 bases lay in between. The CDR3 loop reads CASSLEVGEQYF. The CDR3 region has the DNA TGTGCCAGCAGCTTAGAGGTGGGTGAGCAGTACTTC.

For this clonotype: The junction and the germline gene differ at one end; a read error may be behind it. The rearrangement uses TRBV6-6 and TRBJ2-2; D unresolved. CDR3 size: 13 residues. Germline assignment: CDR1 MNHNY and CDR2 SVGAGI (reference sequence). CDR3 coding DNA: TGTGCCAGCATTTCTTCGAACACCGTGGAGCTGTTTTTT. Its translation: CASISSNTVELFF.

A remark on this clonotype: The conserved phenylalanine or tryptophan normally closing the CDR3 is absent here, so this likely arose from a read error. This chain uses TRBV11-1 with TRBJ2-3, with 10 bases matching TRBD2. The CDR3 spans 18 residues. Germline V lookup: CDR1 SGHAT, CDR2 FQDESV (reference sequence). The CDR3 DNA sequence: TGTGTCAGCAGCTCCGGACAAGCGGGAGGGCCGGTGGCGGATACGCAGTATATT. This gives the protein CVSSSGQAGGPVADTQYI.

This clonotype has ten or more counts. The V gene is TRBV4-1, the J gene TRBJ2-7, with D unresolved. From germline, CDR1 is MGHRA and CDR2 YSYEKL. CDR3 length: 14 residues. Trimming pared 4 bases from V and 2 bases from J, leaving 12 bases between. CDR3 in DNA: TGCGCCAGCAGCCTGGAGATAGCTACCTACGAGCAGTACTTC. It translates to CASSLEIATYEQYF.

On this clonotype: This is likely a read error, given that the CDR3 carries no conserved phenylalanine or tryptophan at its end. Because the CDR3's place on the DNA is in doubt, the DNA is left out and the CDR3 is given as listed by TCRdb. The rearrangement links TRBV10-2 to TRBJ2-1; TRBD1 reflects the table's D call only, with no check against the DNA. In germline, CDR1 is WSHSY, CDR2 SAAADI. The CDR3 is made up of 13 amino acids, end residues included. This CDR3 is CASCETGQGEQSS.

As to this clonotype: The junction does not match germline at one end; this may be a read error. The chain is built from TRBV7-9 and TRBJ2-1; 7 bases map to TRBD2. CDR1 is SEHNR, CDR2 FQNEAQ, per germline (reference sequence). This CDR3 spans 14 amino acids. The CDR3 DNA is TGTACCAGCAGCCGGGGGGAAACCTACAATGAGCAGTTCTTC. Protein sequence: CTSSRGETYNEQFF.

As to this clonotype: This sequence may be a read error, since a much larger clone differs from it by one base. V gene TRBV30 combines with J gene TRBJ1-2, with D hard to call. The CDR3 is 14 amino acids. Germline V gives CDR1 GTSNPN, CDR2 SVGIG (reference sequence). V lost 6 bases and J lost 0, with 14 bases in between. CDR3 protein: CACTIKVPNYGYTF. The CDR3 nucleotides are TGTGCCTGTACTATAAAAGTCCCTAACTATGGCTACACCTTC. The whole variable domain, filled in from reference TRBV30 and TRBJ1-2, reads SQTIHQWPATLVQPVGSPLSLECTVEGTSNPNLYWYRQAAGRGLQLLFYSVGIGQISSEVPQNLSASRPQDRQFILSSKKLLLSDSGFYLCACTIKVPNYGYTFGSGTRLTVV.

Worth noting for this clonotype: The CDR3 does not end in the conserved phenylalanine or tryptophan, so this is likely a read error. The chain uses TRBV7-8 and TRBJ2-2, with 7 bases matching TRBD1. CDR1 is SGHVS and CDR2 is FQNEAQ in the germline V gene. CDR3 length equals 18 residues. The CDR3 nucleotides are TGTGCCAGCAGTTTAGGTCGGATAAGGGGGCGCGGGACCGGGGAGCTGTTTATT. Encoded protein: CASSLGRIRGRGTGELFI.

Many counts were recorded for this clonotype. The V call is TRBV4-1, the J call TRBJ2-5; TRBD2 matches at 11 bases. CDR3 length: 15 residues. Germline V gives CDR1 MGHRA, CDR2 YSYEKL. J was trimmed by 5 bases and V by 1 base; bases with no gene match: 3. CDR3 amino acids: CASSQGTSGRETQYF. The DNA of the CDR3 is TGCGCCAGCAGCCAAGGGACTAGCGGGCGTGAGACCCAGTACTTC.

A remark on this clonotype: One junction end does not reproduce the germline sequence, and a read error may be involved. J is TRBJ1-1 and V is TRBV10-3; perhaps TRBD1 as D (5 bases). The germline gives CDR1 ENHRY, CDR2 SYGVKD. This CDR3 contains 15 residues. The CDR3 reads CAISDRGSGYNEVFF. The CDR3 DNA is TGTGCCATCAGTGATAGGGGATCGGGGTACAATGAAGTTTTCTTT.

On this clonotype itself: Mismatch with germline at one junction end may stem from a read error. The CDR3 protein is CSTVEGRGSVLYEQHF. The DNA for the CDR3 is TGCAGCACTGTTGAGGGCCGGGGGTCTGTTCTCTACGAGCAGCACTTC. The genes are TRBV29-1 and TRBJ2-7; maybe TRBD2 (6 bases). CDR1 and CDR2 from the germline V gene are SQVTM and ANQGSEA. This CDR3 contains 16 residues.

In DNA, the CDR3 is TGTGCCAGCAACAAGGGCGCTCTATCTGGAAACACCATATATTTT. Protein sequence: CASNKGALSGNTIYF. The chain combines TRBV11-2 with TRBJ1-3; D unresolved. The germline gives CDR1 SGHAT, CDR2 FQNNGV. Trimming pared 7 bases from V and 1 base from J, leaving 14 bases between. This CDR3 spans 15 amino acids.

This clonotype was counted ten times or more. The chain uses TRBV4-1 and TRBJ1-2; no clear D gene. The V gene lost 1 base and the J gene lost 2 bases, with 11 bases spanning the gap. Germline CDR1 and CDR2: MGHRA and YSYEKL. The CDR3 is 15 amino acids. The CDR3 spells CASSQGPPENYGYTF. The CDR3 DNA follows: TGCGCCAGCAGCCAAGGCCCCCCAGAGAACTATGGCTACACCTTC.

In regard to this clonotype: No conserved phenylalanine or tryptophan ends this CDR3, so it is likely a read error. This chain joins TRBV7-8 and TRBJ2-2; maybe TRBD2 (6 bases). CDR3 length: 15 residues. V was pared by 4 bases and J by 6 bases, with 15 bases between. CDR1 and CDR2 (germline): SGHVS, FQNEAQ. The CDR3 DNA follows: TGTGCCAGCAGCTACGGCGGGATGGTGGCCGGGGAGCTGTTTATT. It codes for CASSYGGMVAGELFI.